The source of this T cell receptor (beta chain) is a study of T cells in Graves' hyperthyroidism and ophthalmopathy. Concerning this clonotype: Antigen unknown.

Broader study findings: The model foresaw ophthalmopathy a median about 6.1 months prior to onset.

The ends were cut back, 5 bases at V and 5 bases at J, with 10 bases in the middle. The CDR3 is made up of 11 amino acids. Germline V gene data show CDR1 as SQVTM and CDR2 as ANQGSEA. Amplified TCR beta CDR3 regions came from RNA transcripts. The HTBI set primed first-round TCR CDR3 RT-PCR. TCRdb re-called the multiplex PCR reads through MiXCR, storing one row per CDR3 protein. Of about 660,000 distinct CDR3 sequences listed, 45% are singletons. V usage is TRBV29-1 and J usage is TRBJ2-7; TRBD1 or TRBD2 may be the D gene (6 bases each). Sequencing was performed on peripheral blood or thyroid tissue (not recorded which). The TCR comes from an adult man with Graves' disease, either hyperthyroidism or ophthalmopathy (not recorded which). The CDR3 spells CSVRRGDEQYF. In DNA, the CDR3 is TGCAGCGTTAGGAGGGGGGACGAGCAGTACTTC.